This TCR beta chain was found in a study of blood T cells in healthy people across ages. Together with a sample-barcoded 5' primer, a J-beta primer mix was included in a second PCR lasting roughly 7 to 11 cycles. Researchers report that a template-switch adaptor with 12 random nucleotides tagged each cDNA molecule. TCRdb re-analysed the 5' RACE reads in MiXCR, keeping a single row per CDR3 protein. Among approximately 1.5 million distinct CDR3 sequences listed, roughly 43% were seen once. The CDR3 is made up of 15 amino acids. In germline, CDR1 is SGHTA, CDR2 FQGNSA. V trimming: 5 bases; J trimming: 11 bases; junction bases outside the gene matches: 12.

Sequencing used blood. The chain recombines TRBV7-2 with TRBJ2-5; 12 positions agree with TRBD2. The TCR was taken from a woman under 30 in good health. The CDR3 DNA sequence: TGTGCCAGCAGCGCGAGACTAGCGGGAGCGAATGAGCAGTACTTC. Translated: CASSARLAGANEQYF.